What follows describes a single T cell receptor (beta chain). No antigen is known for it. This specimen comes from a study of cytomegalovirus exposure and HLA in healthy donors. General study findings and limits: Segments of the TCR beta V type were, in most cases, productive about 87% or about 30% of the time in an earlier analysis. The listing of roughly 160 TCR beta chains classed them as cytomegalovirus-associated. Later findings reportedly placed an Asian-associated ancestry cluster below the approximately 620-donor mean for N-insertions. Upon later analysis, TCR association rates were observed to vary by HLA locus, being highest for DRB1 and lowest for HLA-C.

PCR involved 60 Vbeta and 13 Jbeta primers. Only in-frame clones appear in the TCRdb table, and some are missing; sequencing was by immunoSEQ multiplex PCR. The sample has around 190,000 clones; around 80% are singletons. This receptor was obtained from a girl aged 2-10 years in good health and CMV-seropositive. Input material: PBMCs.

This CDR3 is CASRTSDRNYGYTF. The DNA of the CDR3 is TGTGCCAGCAGGACATCGGACAGGAACTATGGCTACACCTTC. The rearrangement joins TRBV27 to TRBJ1-2; 7 bases fit TRBD1. The germline gives CDR1 MNHEY, CDR2 SMNVEV (reference sequence). V was clipped by 6 bases and J by 2 bases; unmatched bases: 6. The CDR3 length is 14 residues.